These 32 T cell receptor beta chains were all obtained from the same sample, sequenced in a study of cytomegalovirus exposure and HLA in healthy donors. Only in-frame clones appear in the TCRdb table, and some are missing; sequencing was by immunoSEQ multiplex PCR. The sample lists 100,000 to 150,000 clones; 90% to 96% were seen once. What was sequenced was PBMCs. The receptors here all came from a man younger than 30 in good health and CMV-seronegative.

This chain's CDR3 is CASSEMVGREKLFF. Written as DNA, the CDR3 is TGTGCCAGCAGTGAAATGGTAGGGAGGGAAAAACTGTTTTTT. The chain has TRBV25-1 and TRBJ1-4; unclear D gene. CDR1 is MGHDK and CDR2 is SYGVNS in the germline V gene. V was clipped by 2 bases and J by 8 bases, with 12 bases between them. The CDR3 runs 14 residues.

This chain links TRBV5-1 with TRBJ2-1, with 10 positions matching TRBD1. The V and J ends lost 2 bases and 4 bases, in that order; junction bases with no gene match: 9. The germline CDR1 and CDR2 sequences are SGHRS and YFSETQ. The CDR3 runs to 17 residues. CDR3 in amino acids: CASSFATGGIRYNEQFF. In DNA, the CDR3 is TGCGCCAGCAGCTTCGCGACAGGGGGCATACGATACAATGAGCAGTTCTTC.

The CDR3: CAISEATSSGTYEQYF. CDR3 DNA sequence: TGTGCCATCAGTGAGGCGACTAGCTCAGGAACCTACGAGCAGTACTTC. The J gene is TRBJ2-7, the V gene TRBV10-3; 7 positions match TRBD2. The length of the CDR3 is 16 residues. With V trimmed by 2 bases and J by 2 bases, 9 bases remained unmatched. Germline V gene lookup returns CDR1 ENHRY and CDR2 SYGVKD.

Points on this clone: Additional DNA sequences in this sample encode the identical CDR3. The rearrangement links TRBV20-1 to TRBJ2-7, with D perhaps matching TRBD1 (5 bases). The CDR3 has 11 amino acids. The V end was cut by 6 bases, the J end by 3 bases, with 9 bases between. The germline V gene has CDR1 DFQATT and CDR2 SNEGSKA (reference sequence). The CDR3 DNA follows: TGCAGTGCCAGCGACAGCTACGAGCAGTACTTC. It encodes CSASDSYEQYF.

In its sample, this clone was seen once. The genes are TRBV5-1 and TRBJ1-2; possible D gene TRBD1, 5 bases. The CDR3 runs to 15 residues. The V gene's germline CDR1 is SGHRS and CDR2 YFSETQ. Deletions cut 4 bases from V and 7 bases from J, with 20 bases between. The CDR3 nucleotides read TGCGCCAGCAGCCCGTGGGGCCAGGGCCTCGGTGGCTACACCTTC. Protein: CASSPWGQGLGGYTF. Complete variable domain (other parts from reference TRBV5-1 and TRBJ1-2): KAGVTQTPRYLIKTRGQQVTLSCSPISGHRSVSWYQQTPGQGLQFLFEYFSETQRNKGNFPGRFSGRQFSNSRSEMNVSTLELGDSALYLCASSPWGQGLGGYTFGSGTRLTVV.

This chain links TRBV30 with TRBJ1-2; D is uncertain. The CDR3 loop spans 12 amino acids. Germline V gives CDR1 GTSNPN, CDR2 SVGIG (reference sequence). V lost 2 bases to trimming and J lost 8 bases, with 12 bases between them. CDR3 bases: TGTGCCTGGAGTTCGACCCCGGGGGGCTACACCTTC. Translated: CAWSSTPGGYTF. Supplemented by reference TRBV30 and TRBJ1-2, the full variable domain reads SQTIHQWPATLVQPVGSPLSLECTVEGTSNPNLYWYRQAAGRGLQLLFYSVGIGQISSEVPQNLSASRPQDRQFILSSKKLLLSDSGFYLCAWSSTPGGYTFGSGTRLTVV.

The CDR3 protein is CASSLGTGDFNQPQHF. The CDR3 bases are TGTGCCAGCAGCTTGGGGACAGGGGATTTCAATCAGCCCCAGCATTTT. V gene TRBV7-9 combines with J gene TRBJ1-5; 10 nucleotides line up with TRBD1. Germline loops: CDR1 SEHNR, CDR2 FQNEAQ (reference sequence). The CDR3 loop spans 16 amino acids. Trimming took 3 bases from V and 3 from J; bases not matched to a gene: 5.

This chain links TRBV29-1 with TRBJ2-3; D is perhaps TRBD2 (5 bases). The CDR3 has 13 amino acids. Trimming took 4 bases from V and 2 from J, leaving 10 bases between them. CDR1 is SQVTM, CDR2 ANQGSEA, per germline. The CDR3 loop is CSVGEFPTDTQYF. The DNA of the CDR3 is TGCAGCGTTGGGGAGTTCCCCACAGATACGCAGTATTTT.

The CDR3 DNA reads as TGTGCCAGCAGCCAGAGGGAAAGCACTGAAGCTTTCTTT. It encodes CASSQRESTEAFF. This chain links TRBV5-7 with TRBJ1-1; no firm D call. TRBV5-7 is filed as an ORF, its function uncertain. V lost 4 bases and J lost 4, with 11 bases in between. This CDR3 contains 13 residues.

The chain uses TRBV7-2 and TRBJ2-5; the D is unclear. The CDR3 loop spans 14 amino acids. The germline V gene has CDR1 SGHTA and CDR2 FQGNSA. The V end lost 3 bases, the J end lost 4 bases, and 12 bases lay between the germline ends. CDR3 nucleotide sequence: TGTGCCAGCAGCTTCGTCTCGGGTGGAGAGACCCAGTACTTC. Translation gives CASSFVSGGETQYF. Looking up the rest from reference TRBV7-2 and TRBJ2-5 gives the full variable domain: GAGVSQSPSNKVTEKGKDVELRCDPISGHTALYWYRQSLGQGLEFLIYFQGNSAPDKSGLPSDRFSAERTGGSVSTLTIQRTQQEDSAVYLCASSFVSGGETQYFGPGTRLLVL.

This chain links TRBV28 with TRBJ2-1; 8 bases are shared with TRBD1. CDR1 MDHEN and CDR2 SYDVKM come from the germline V gene. The CDR3 spans 12 residues. The V gene end was trimmed by 8 bases and the J gene end by 5 bases; junction bases not matched to a gene: 2. The CDR3 nucleotides read TGTGCCAGCGGGACAGGAGACAATGAGCAGTTCTTC. It encodes CASGTGDNEQFF.

The rearrangement joins TRBV19 to TRBJ2-1, with TRBD2 matching 11 bases. Germline CDR1 and CDR2: LNHDA and SQIVND (reference sequence). The CDR3 totals 17 residues. Trimming removed 3 bases from V and 7 bases from J; junction bases left unmatched: 11. This CDR3 reads CASSMESVLAGVNEQFF. The CDR3 coding sequence is TGTGCCAGTAGTATGGAAAGTGTACTAGCGGGAGTAAATGAGCAGTTCTTC.

V is TRBV7-8 and J is TRBJ2-7; D is undetermined. This CDR3 has 14 residues. Germline V gene data show CDR1 as SGHVS and CDR2 as FQNEAQ. Between the trimmed V and J ends, which lost 2 bases and 2 bases, there was a span of 10 bases. This CDR3 is CASSLPTATYEQYF. The CDR3 coding sequence is TGTGCCAGCAGCTTACCCACAGCTACCTACGAGCAGTACTTC.

The V and J genes are TRBV6-1 and TRBJ2-4; 10 bases align to TRBD2. V shed 6 bases and J 7 bases; nucleotides not matched to a gene: 3. The CDR3 is 13 amino acids. Germline lookup yields CDR1 MNHNS and CDR2 SASEGT. This chain's CDR3 is CASSLSGRNIQYF. CDR3 DNA: TGTGCCAGCAGCCTTAGCGGGAGGAACATTCAGTACTTC.

V and J are TRBV10-3 and TRBJ1-5; D gene ambiguous. Trimming pared 1 base from V and 2 bases from J, leaving 18 bases between. This CDR3 comprises 18 residues. Germline CDR1 is ENHRY and CDR2 is SYGVKD. CDR3 loop: CAISELEVTGSGNQPQHF. CDR3 in DNA: TGTGCCATCAGTGAGTTAGAGGTGACGGGGAGCGGCAATCAGCCCCAGCATTTT.

This rearrangement joins TRBV7-9 to TRBJ1-1; D call uncertain. V lost 5 bases and J lost 5, with 18 bases in between. In germline, CDR1 is SEHNR, CDR2 FQNEAQ (reference sequence). This CDR3 has 15 amino acids. The CDR3 loop is CASSTVSIGVTEAFF. As DNA, the CDR3 is TGTGCCAGCAGCACTGTCTCGATCGGGGTTACTGAAGCTTTCTTT.

The rearrangement uses TRBV5-6 and TRBJ2-1; 7 bases line up with TRBD2. Germline trimming cut 0 bases from V and 1 base from J; bases unmatched to any gene: 1. The CDR3 covers 15 residues. Germline loops: CDR1 SGHDT, CDR2 YYEEEE. The CDR3 reads CASSLGGRSYNEQFF. CDR3 DNA sequence: TGTGCCAGCAGCTTGGGCGGGAGATCCTACAATGAGCAGTTCTTC.

Only one count was recorded for this clone. The chain recombines TRBV7-3 with TRBJ2-5; 9 bases agree with TRBD1. After removal of 6 bases from V and 4 bases from J, the junction contained 3 bases not matched to a gene. The CDR3 has 13 amino acids. CDR1 and CDR2 (germline): SGHTA, FQGTGA. The CDR3: CASSRQGGETQYF. DNA of the CDR3: TGTGCCAGCAGTCGACAGGGGGGAGAGACCCAGTACTTC. The entire variable domain, with the rest obtained from reference TRBV7-3 and TRBJ2-5, is as follows: GAGVSQTPSNKVTEKGKYVELRCDPISGHTALYWYRQSLGQGPEFLIYFQGTGAADDSGLPNDRFFAVRPEGSVSTLKIQRTERGDSAVYLCASSRQGGETQYFGPGTRLLVL.

This clone has only one observation. The V and J genes are TRBV11-2 and TRBJ1-4, with 8 bases aligning to TRBD1. Germline CDR1 is SGHAT and CDR2 is FQNNGV. V shed 5 bases and J 8 bases; nucleotides not matched to a gene: 7. The CDR3 length is 14 residues. CDR3 protein: CASSPTGVKEKLFF. The CDR3, as DNA: TGTGCCAGCAGCCCGACAGGGGTAAAGGAAAAACTGTTTTTT.

The chain combines TRBV2 with TRBJ2-3; 14 positions agree with TRBD2. Germline V gene sequence: CDR1 SNHLY, CDR2 FYNNEI. The V gene end was trimmed by 5 bases and the J gene end by 1 base; junction bases not matched to a gene: 11. The CDR3 is 19 residues long. The CDR3 sequence is CASSPPGWGLAGGTDTQYF. The DNA for the CDR3 is TGTGCCAGCAGTCCCCCCGGGTGGGGACTAGCGGGAGGCACAGATACGCAGTATTTT.

This sequence joins TRBV4-2 and TRBJ2-2; D is ambiguous. The germline V gene encodes CDR1 LGHNA and CDR2 YNFKEQ. V was shortened by 0 bases and J by 7 bases, with 9 bases between the two germline ends. This CDR3 has 14 residues. CDR3 protein: CASSQDYASGELFF. In DNA form, the CDR3 reads TGTGCCAGCAGCCAAGATTACGCGAGCGGGGAGCTGTTTTTT.

This clone has just a few counts. The chain combines TRBV4-1 with TRBJ2-7, with TRBD1 matching 7 bases. The CDR3 contains 18 residues. Trimming took 2 bases from V and 0 from J; bases not matched to a gene: 13. Germline V gives CDR1 MGHRA, CDR2 YSYEKL. This CDR3 reads CASSQPGQQGFRSYEQYF. CDR3 sequence (DNA): TGCGCCAGCAGCCAACCGGGACAGCAAGGTTTTCGCTCCTACGAGCAGTACTTC.

The gene calls are TRBV7-2 and TRBJ1-5, with D hard to call. With 5 bases removed from V and 4 bases from J, the gap between germline ends came to 9 bases. This CDR3 has 13 residues. Germline CDR1 and CDR2: SGHTA and FQGNSA. CDR3 DNA sequence: TGTGCCAGCAGCCCCGACATAAATCAGCCCCAGCATTTT. Translated, it gives CASSPDINQPQHF.

The rearrangement links TRBV27 to TRBJ2-1; maybe TRBD2 (6 bases). This CDR3 spans 20 amino acids. V lost 2 bases, J lost 7 bases, and 30 bases lay in between. The germline V gene has CDR1 MNHEY and CDR2 SMNVEV (reference sequence). Here the CDR3 reads CASSLGLGFLRLVSPNEQFF. The CDR3 region has the DNA TGTGCCAGCAGTTTAGGCCTGGGTTTTCTCCGACTAGTCTCCCCTAATGAGCAGTTCTTC.

The rearrangement uses TRBV27 and TRBJ1-2; D is unclear. Between the trimmed V and J ends, which lost 2 bases and 8 bases, there was a span of 15 bases. Germline assignment: CDR1 MNHEY and CDR2 SMNVEV (reference sequence). CDR3 size: 14 residues. Written as DNA, the CDR3 is TGTGCCAGCAGTTTAACCCTTCTCGGAGGGGGCTACACCTTC. Its translation: CASSLTLLGGGYTF.

V and J are TRBV28 and TRBJ2-7, with D perhaps matching TRBD1 (5 bases). Between the trimmed V and J ends, which lost 11 bases and 4 bases, there was a span of 21 bases. The germline CDR1 and CDR2 sequences are MDHEN and SYDVKM. The CDR3 has 14 residues. DNA for the CDR3: TGTGCCGTCAGCGAGTCACGAAGGGGATACGAGCAGTACTTC. Amino acid sequence: CAVSESRRGYEQYF.

The rearrangement links TRBV7-2 to TRBJ1-2, with D possibly being TRBD1 (5 bases). With 5 bases removed from V and 3 bases from J, the gap between germline ends came to 25 bases. Germline CDR1 and CDR2: SGHTA and FQGNSA. The CDR3 contains 18 residues. The CDR3 nucleotides read TGTGCCAGCAGCACTAAGTTACCGAGCGTGGGGGGACACTATGGCTACACCTTC. Translated: CASSTKLPSVGGHYGYTF. The whole variable domain, remainder taken from reference TRBV7-2 and TRBJ1-2, is GAGVSQSPSNKVTEKGKDVELRCDPISGHTALYWYRQSLGQGLEFLIYFQGNSAPDKSGLPSDRFSAERTGGSVSTLTIQRTQQEDSAVYLCASSTKLPSVGGHYGYTFGSGTRLTVV.

The J gene is TRBJ2-1, the V gene TRBV7-3, with 7 bases lining up with TRBD2. Germline values: CDR1 SGHTA, CDR2 FQGTGA. CDR3 size: 14 residues. V lost 5 bases, J lost 7 bases, and 8 bases stayed unmatched. CDR3 amino acids: CASSPRPGGNEQFF. Here the CDR3 DNA reads TGTGCCAGCAGCCCCCGTCCGGGAGGTAATGAGCAGTTCTTC.

CDR3 DNA: TGTGCCAGCAGCGCCGAACTAGCGGGAGGGGACAATGAGCAGTTCTTC. Its protein product is CASSAELAGGDNEQFF. The rearrangement links TRBV6-4 to TRBJ2-1; 13 positions agree with TRBD2. Germline CDR1 and CDR2: MRHNA and SNTAGT. The CDR3 totals 16 residues. V gave up 6 bases and J gave up 5 bases; unmatched junction bases: 7.

The rearrangement joins TRBV7-3 to TRBJ2-3; D unclear. Germline V gene data show CDR1 as SGHTA and CDR2 as FQGTGA. This CDR3 spans 14 amino acids. The V end was cut by 3 bases, the J end by 4 bases, with 11 bases between. The DNA of the CDR3 is TGTGCCAGCAGCTTGGCAGGCTACTCAGATACGCAGTATTTT. Translated, it gives CASSLAGYSDTQYF.

The chain joins TRBV6-5 to TRBJ2-7; D not certain. The CDR3 spans 11 residues. Trimming took off 9 bases at V and 2 bases at J, with 8 bases between the two ends. CDR1 is MNHEY, CDR2 SVGAGI, per germline. DNA for the CDR3: TGTGCCAGTGTCACTCCCTACGAGCAGTACTTC. It encodes CASVTPYEQYF.

This chain joins TRBV2 and TRBJ1-1; the match to TRBD1 covers 7 bases. This CDR3 has 14 amino acids. Germline values: CDR1 SNHLY, CDR2 FYNNEI. With 6 bases clipped from V and 3 bases from J, the junction kept 7 bases outside the gene matches. The CDR3 sequence is CASSAGTVDTEAFF. The CDR3, as DNA: TGTGCCAGCAGCGCCGGGACAGTGGACACTGAAGCTTTCTTT. Variable domain in full (rest from reference TRBV2 and TRBJ1-1): EPEVTQTPSHQVTQMGQEVILRCVPISNHLYFYWYRQILGQKVEFLVSFYNNEISEKSEIFDDQFSVERPDGSNFTLKIRSTKLEDSAMYFCASSAGTVDTEAFFGQGTRLTVV.